This T cell receptor beta chain was observed in a study of CXCR3-negative and CXCR3-positive naive CD8 T cells. Overall study results and limits: Most assays were run on fresh PBMCs (CXCR3 expression partially decreased after cryopreservation). CXCR3-negative naive cells had less hydrophobic TRB CDR3s than did CXCR3-positive naive cells.

Libraries of TRB cDNA were made by 5' RACE and carried UMIs. TCRdb reprocessed the 5' RACE reads, with one entry per CDR3 protein and no DNA. This repertoire includes about 110,000 distinct CDR3 sequences. This CDR3 region has 13 residues. CDR1 is SGHRS and CDR2 is YFSETQ in the germline V gene. Regarding this clonotype: The target antigen is unknown.

This receptor was taken from a human donor in good health. Some clones in this sample may be carry-over from other donors' samples. The rearrangement joins TRBV5-1 to TRBJ1-2. Sequenced input: naive CXCR3+ CD8+ T cells from blood. Subset indicated: CD45RO-CCR7+CD27+CD95- naive CD8+ T cells expressing CXCR3 (TNR3+). The CDR3 reads CASSLAKDYGYTF. The full variable domain, its missing parts supplied by reference TRBV5-1 and TRBJ1-2, is KAGVTQTPRYLIKTRGQQVTLSCSPISGHRSVSWYQQTPGQGLQFLFEYFSETQRNKGNFPGRFSGRQFSNSRSEMNVSTLELGDSALYLCASSLAKDYGYTFGSGTRLTVV.